One and the same sample provided the 5 T cell receptor beta chains below, sequenced in a study of CD8+CD57+ T cells in acquired aplastic anemia. Genomic DNA templated the TCR beta VDJ and CDR3 profiling. TCRdb ran MiXCR on the reads and lists one entry per CDR3 protein. Of roughly 160,000 distinct CDR3 sequences in the sample, 71% are singletons; the top ten hold about 50%. Only patients with CD8+CD57+ cell expansion on flow cytometry were chosen for sequencing. The sequenced sample consisted of sorted CD4+, CD8+, or CD8+CD57+ T cells (not recorded which) from PBMCs. The origin of the receptors is a human donor with aplastic anemia.

The V and J genes are TRBV12-3 or TRBV12-4 and TRBJ1-6; D may be TRBD1 (6 bases). The V end lost 6 bases, the J end lost 9 bases, and 18 bases lay between the germline ends. The CDR3 contains 15 residues. The DNA of the CDR3 is TGTGCCAGCAGCAAGGACAGCGGGCGCATTTCACCCCTCCACTTT. The encoded protein is CASSKDSGRISPLHF.

In DNA form, the CDR3 reads TGTGCTAGTGGTTTGGGCGACACAGATACGCAGTATTTT. This sequence encodes CASGLGDTDTQYF. J is TRBJ2-3 and V is TRBV12-5; D is unresolved. The CDR3 is 13 residues long. V lost 1 base and J 2 bases, leaving 4 bases between the germline ends. In germline, CDR1 is LGHNT, CDR2 FRNRAP. Supplemented by reference TRBV12-5 and TRBJ2-3, the full variable domain reads DARVTQTPRHKVTEMGQEVTMRCQPILGHNTVFWYRQTMMQGLELLAYFRNRAPLDDSGMPKDRFSAEMPDATLATLKIQPSEPRDSAVYFCASGLGDTDTQYFGPGTRLTVL.

The chain joins TRBV24-1 to TRBJ1-4; D not resolved. CDR1 KGHDR and CDR2 SFDVKD come from the germline V gene. The CDR3 is 14 residues long. V lost 3 bases and J 5 bases, leaving 9 bases between the germline ends. The CDR3 coding sequence is TGTGCCACCAGTGATACGAATCGGAATGAAAAACTGTTTTTT. This encodes CATSDTNRNEKLFF.

The rearrangement links TRBV25-1 to TRBJ2-1; TRBD1 might be the D (6 bases). This CDR3 is 14 amino acids long. Trimming took off 3 bases at V and 8 bases at J, with 14 bases between the two ends. In germline, CDR1 is MGHDK, CDR2 SYGVNS. The CDR3 DNA sequence: TGTGCCAGCAGTGATGACAGGTCCGTGGATGAGCAGTTCTTC. Protein product: CASSDDRSVDEQFF.

This rearrangement joins TRBV20-1 to TRBJ2-1; D assignment may be TRBD1 or TRBD2 (5 bases each). This CDR3 has 14 amino acids. Germline-derived CDR1 and CDR2 are DFQATT and SNEGSKA (reference sequence). V was pared by 4 bases and J by 3 bases, with 13 bases between. The CDR3, as DNA: TGCAGTGCTAAAGGCCGGGACGACTACAATGAGCAGTTCTTC. Translating it yields CSAKGRDDYNEQFF.